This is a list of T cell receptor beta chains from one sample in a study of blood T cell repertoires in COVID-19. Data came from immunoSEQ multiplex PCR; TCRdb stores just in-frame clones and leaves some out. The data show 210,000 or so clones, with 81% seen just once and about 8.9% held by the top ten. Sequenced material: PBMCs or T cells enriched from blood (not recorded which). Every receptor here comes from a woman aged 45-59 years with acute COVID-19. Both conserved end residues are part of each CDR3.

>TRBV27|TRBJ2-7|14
CASSLAGDSYEQYF
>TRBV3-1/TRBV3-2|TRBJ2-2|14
CASSHLENTGELFF
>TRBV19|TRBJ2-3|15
CASSDRGSSTDTQYF
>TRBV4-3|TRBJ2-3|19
CASSRQAAAGQGMSDTQYF
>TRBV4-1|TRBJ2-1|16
CASSQDGGNSYNEQFF
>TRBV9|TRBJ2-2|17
CASSALIGQGNTGELFF
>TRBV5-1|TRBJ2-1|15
CASSTPESGNNEQFF
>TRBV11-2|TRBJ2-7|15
CASSSGTGGPYEQYF
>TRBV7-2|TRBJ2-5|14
CASSLVRGGETQYF
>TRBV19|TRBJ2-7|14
CASRPSGQLSEQYF
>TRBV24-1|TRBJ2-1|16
CATSDLRLAGYNEQFF
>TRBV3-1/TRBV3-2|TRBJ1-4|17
CASSQAGRFATNEKLFF
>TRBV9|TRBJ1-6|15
CASSVTGAYNSPLHF
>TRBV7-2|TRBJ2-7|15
CASSLAGTGAYEQYF
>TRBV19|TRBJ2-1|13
CATSSGTYNEQFF
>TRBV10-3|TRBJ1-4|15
CATLPGGTENEKLFF
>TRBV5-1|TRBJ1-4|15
CASSSSAVGNEKLFF
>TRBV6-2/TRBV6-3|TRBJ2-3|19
CASSYVVAESYRRTDTQYF
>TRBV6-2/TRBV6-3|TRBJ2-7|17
CASSIGLAGRIPYEQYF
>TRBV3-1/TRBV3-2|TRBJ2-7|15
CASSPPGTGDHEQYF
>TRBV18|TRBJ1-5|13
CASSEGQNQPQHF
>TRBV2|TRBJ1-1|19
CASSGGQGSTNSMNTEAFF